This T cell receptor (beta chain) was documented in a study of T-cell memory formation after mild COVID-19. Whole-study findings and limits: Cross-reactive memory appears to have joined, as suggested by some responding clones showing up in pre-infection memory.

From the 5' RACE reads, TCRdb called clonotypes with MiXCR, one entry per CDR3 protein. The table has some 120,000 distinct CDR3 sequences, 15% to 20% seen once. Germline V gene sequence: CDR1 SGHRS, CDR2 YFSETQ. The CDR3 length is 16 residues. V lost 2 bases and J 0 bases, leaving 12 bases between the germline ends. This clonotype was observed many times. Its specificity is unknown. The receptor's source is an adult woman who had mild COVID-19 (a few samples of this study predate the infection). Cell type and time point are not known. V and J are TRBV5-1 and TRBJ2-1; D is possibly TRBD2 (6 bases). Sequencing input: PBMCs or a T cell subset sorted from them (not recorded which). In DNA form, the CDR3 reads TGCGCCAGCAGCTTAGTCCAGCGGGTCTCCTACAATGAGCAGTTCTTC. Protein sequence: CASSLVQRVSYNEQFF.